The clone carrying this TCR beta chain was recorded many times. The data derive from a study of T cells in Graves' hyperthyroidism and ophthalmopathy. TCR beta CDR3 region amplification was performed from RNA transcripts. During a first-round RT-PCR of the TCR CDR3, the HTBI primer set was used. MiXCR was run by TCRdb on the multiplex PCR reads, yielding one entry per CDR3 protein. Among around 500,000 distinct CDR3 sequences, about an eighth were seen once, and the ten largest hold under 20%. The length of the CDR3 is 15 residues. Germline assignment: CDR1 SGHTA and CDR2 FQGTGA. Unmatched junction bases numbered 4, after V lost 4 bases and J lost 4 bases.

J is TRBJ2-3 and V is TRBV7-3; 11 bases are a match to TRBD2. Sequencing was done on a sample of blood. This TCR came from a woman aged 18-29 years with Graves' hyperthyroidism. The CDR3: CASSSSSGRPDTQYF. CDR3 bases: TGTGCCAGCAGCTCCTCTAGCGGGAGGCCAGATACGCAGTATTTT.